The 28 T cell receptor beta chains listed next were all sequenced from one sample in a study of T cell responses to AZD1222 COVID-19 vaccine (dated by TCRdb to 2020 to 2023). The library was generated by the immunoSEQ multiplex PCR assay. Sourced from immuneACCESS, this table was stored by TCRdb with only in-frame sequences that have V and J called. A share of the clones is absent; for the studies checked, an unresolved V gene accounts for under half, and the remainder has no known explanation. The sample records around 160,000 clones, under 95% of which are singletons. The top ten clonotypes cover 5.2% of the sample. Interpreted using the paper, the time point label stands for: baseline before first vaccination. The material sequenced was peripheral blood, taken on day 0 of AZD1222 vaccination. These receptor sequences come from an adult in good health.

The chain joins TRBV2 to TRBJ1-1; D not resolved. V lost 7 bases to trimming and J lost 5 bases, with 14 bases between them. The CDR3 has 13 residues. CDR1 is SNHLY, CDR2 FYNNEI, per germline. CDR3 residues: CASIEGSGTEAFF. The CDR3 nucleotides are TGTGCCAGCATCGAAGGGTCCGGAACTGAAGCTTTCTTT.

V gene TRBV6-2 or TRBV6-3 combines with J gene TRBJ2-1, with a tentative D call TRBD2 (6 bases). Germline loops: CDR1 MNHEY, CDR2 SVGEGT. The V end was cut by 4 bases, the J end by 6 bases, with 13 bases between. The CDR3 length is 14 residues. The CDR3 DNA reads TGTGCCAGCAGTTCTTGGCGGGGCGCCAATGAGCAGTTCTTC. Its protein is CASSSWRGANEQFF.

This clone is deemed large. The rearrangement joins TRBV9 to TRBJ2-1; 11 bases match TRBD1. Trimming at V came to 4 bases and at J to 9 bases, leaving 12 bases not matched to a gene. The CDR3 runs to 16 residues. CDR1 is SGDLS and CDR2 is YYNGEE in the germline V gene. This CDR3 is CASSPTGGQGAGEQFF. CDR3 DNA: TGTGCCAGCAGCCCAACCGGAGGACAGGGGGCTGGTGAGCAGTTCTTC. The variable domain in full, with the rest retrieved from reference TRBV9 and TRBJ2-1, is DSGVTQTPKHLITATGQRVTLRCSPRSGDLSVYWYQQSLDQGLQFLIQYYNGEERAKGNILERFSAQQFPDLHSELNLSSLELGDSALYFCASSPTGGQGAGEQFFGPGTRLTVL.

V and J are TRBV6-5 and TRBJ1-6, with D unclear. V dropped 0 bases and J dropped 9 bases, with 6 bases sitting between them. Germline CDR1 reads MNHEY; CDR2 reads SVGAGI. This CDR3 spans 13 amino acids. The DNA for the CDR3 is TGTGCCAGCAGTTACTCATCGGCTTCACCCCTCCACTTT. Translating gives CASSYSSASPLHF.

J is TRBJ2-1 and V is TRBV29-1; TRBD2 is a possible D gene (6 bases). The CDR3 runs to 14 residues. In germline, CDR1 is SQVTM, CDR2 ANQGSEA. V shed 7 bases and J shed 3 bases, with 16 bases lying between them. The CDR3 reads CSGARLVDYNEQFF. The CDR3 DNA follows: TGCAGCGGGGCCCGACTAGTCGACTACAATGAGCAGTTCTTC.

This sequence joins TRBV5-1 and TRBJ1-1; 10 bases line up with TRBD1. The germline gives CDR1 SGHRS, CDR2 YFSETQ. The CDR3 sequence is 13 residues long. With 4 bases clipped from V and 10 bases from J, the junction kept 7 bases outside the gene matches. The CDR3 bases are TGCGCCAGCAGCGAGGGACAGGGGCAGGGAGCTTTCTTT. It codes for CASSEGQGQGAFF.

This chain links TRBV20-1 with TRBJ1-2, with D unclear. V shed 0 bases and J shed 7 bases, with 0 bases lying between them. There are 9 residues in the CDR3. Per the germline V gene, CDR1 is DFQATT and CDR2 is SNEGSKA (reference sequence). This CDR3 is CSARDGYTF. CDR3 DNA: TGCAGTGCTAGAGATGGCTACACCTTC.

The chain has TRBV10-2 and TRBJ1-1; D unclear. Germline CDR1 and CDR2: WSHSY and SAAADI. V gave up 4 bases and J gave up 4 bases, with 16 bases separating them. The CDR3 has 15 amino acids. The CDR3 here is CASSATRLLVTEAFF. The CDR3 bases are TGCGCCAGCAGTGCAACCAGGTTGTTGGTCACTGAAGCTTTCTTT.

This sequence joins TRBV28 and TRBJ1-5; D is perhaps TRBD1 (5 bases). The CDR3 extends over 15 amino acids. V gave up 7 bases and J gave up 4 bases, with 17 bases separating them. Germline lookup yields CDR1 MDHEN and CDR2 SYDVKM. The CDR3 coding sequence is TGTGCCAGCACCCAGTGGGGGAGACGGAATCAGCCCCAGCATTTT. Residues: CASTQWGRRNQPQHF.

The chain carries TRBV4-1 and TRBJ2-3; D is possibly TRBD1 (5 bases). The CDR3 extends over 18 amino acids. The germline CDR1 and CDR2 sequences are MGHRA and YSYEKL. V was trimmed by 0 bases and J by 3 bases, leaving 19 bases between them. CDR3 sequence (DNA): TGCGCCAGCAGCCAAGAGGGGCAGGTAGAAAGAGTTACAGATACGCAGTATTTT. Its translation is CASSQEGQVERVTDTQYF.

As regards this clone: The sample holds other DNA sequences that translate to the same CDR3. V and J are TRBV12-3 or TRBV12-4 and TRBJ2-5; D uncertain. V was clipped by 3 bases and J by 4 bases, with 3 bases between them. There are 11 residues in the CDR3. CDR3 coding DNA: TGTGCCAGCAGTTTGAGAGAGACCCAGTACTTC. Translating it yields CASSLRETQYF.

This chain uses TRBV10-3 with TRBJ1-2, with D perhaps TRBD1 (6 bases). V lost 0 bases to trimming and J lost 7 bases, with 12 bases between them. This CDR3 contains 14 residues. Germline CDR1 and CDR2: ENHRY and SYGVKD. CDR3 coding DNA: TGTGCCATCAGTGAGTCGTGGGGGGCCAGTGGCTACACCTTC. Translation gives CAISESWGASGYTF.

The chain carries TRBV9 and TRBJ2-2; D may be TRBD2 (6 bases). The CDR3 consists of 16 residues. Germline CDR1 SGDLS, CDR2 YYNGEE. V dropped 0 bases and J dropped 3 bases, with 12 bases sitting between them. The CDR3 nucleotides read TGTGCCAGCAGCGTAGGGGGGACTCAATACACCGGGGAGCTGTTTTTT. This gives the protein CASSVGGTQYTGELFF.

The chain combines TRBV19 with TRBJ1-6; TRBD1 matches 11 bases. The CDR3 is 14 residues long. The ends lost 5 bases at V and 9 bases at J; junction bases unmatched: 3. Germline V gives CDR1 LNHDA, CDR2 SQIVND (reference sequence). DNA for the CDR3: TGTGCCAGTAGTGTGGGACAGGGGGTTTCACCCCTCCACTTT. Its translation is CASSVGQGVSPLHF. The entire variable domain, with the rest obtained from reference TRBV19 and TRBJ1-6, is as follows: DGGITQSPKYLFRKEGQNVTLSCEQNLNHDAMYWYRQDPGQGLRLIYYSQIVNDFQKGDIAEGYSVSREKKESFPLTVTSAQKNPTAFYLCASSVGQGVSPLHFGNGTRLTVT.

The chain joins TRBV7-9 to TRBJ1-4, with 8 positions matching TRBD1. This CDR3 is 14 amino acids long. V was clipped by 5 bases and J by 6 bases; unmatched bases: 5. Germline-derived CDR1 and CDR2 are SEHNR and FQNEAQ (reference sequence). CDR3 sequence reads: CASSLGQGYEKLFF. CDR3 bases: TGTGCCAGCAGCCTTGGACAGGGCTATGAAAAACTGTTTTTT.

This sequence joins TRBV9 and TRBJ2-1; 12 bases are a match to TRBD2. V was pared by 1 base and J by 2 bases, with 1 base of the junction left unmatched. The germline gives CDR1 SGDLS, CDR2 YYNGEE. The CDR3 extends over 16 amino acids. The CDR3 nucleotides read TGTGCCAGCAGCGTACCTAGCGGGGGGGCCTACAATGAGCAGTTCTTC. This encodes CASSVPSGGAYNEQFF.

The chain has TRBV13 and TRBJ1-1; D uncertain. V lost 1 base, J lost 0 bases, and 6 bases lay in between. CDR1 and CDR2 from the germline V gene are PRHDT and FYEKMQ (reference sequence). CDR3 length: 14 residues. DNA for the CDR3: TGTGCCAGCAGCTTAGATTATGTGAACACTGAAGCTTTCTTT. Its translation: CASSLDYVNTEAFF. Based on the CDR3 plus reference TRBV13 and TRBJ1-1, the full variable domain is AAGVIQSPRHLIKEKRETATLKCYPIPRHDTVYWYQQGPGQDPQFLISFYEKMQSDKGSIPDRFSAQQFSDYHSELNMSSLELGDSALYFCASSLDYVNTEAFFGQGTRLTVV.

The genes are TRBV19 and TRBJ1-4, with 8 bases identical to TRBD1. The CDR3 sequence is 18 residues long. In germline, CDR1 is LNHDA, CDR2 SQIVND (reference sequence). After removal of 3 bases from V and 0 bases from J, the junction contained 9 bases not matched to a gene. CDR3 sequence: CASSIRAGGASTNEKLFF. The CDR3 nucleotides are TGTGCCAGTAGTATCCGGGCAGGGGGCGCTTCAACTAATGAAAAACTGTTTTTT.

This chain uses TRBV11-1 with TRBJ2-7; 9 positions match TRBD1. The CDR3 extends over 14 amino acids. With 3 bases clipped from V and 7 bases from J, the junction kept 7 bases outside the gene matches. From germline, CDR1 is SGHAT and CDR2 FQDESV (reference sequence). The DNA for the CDR3 is TGTGCCAGCAGCTTGGGACAGGGTCGGGCAGAGCAGTACTTC. This codes for CASSLGQGRAEQYF.

The chain joins TRBV6-5 to TRBJ1-3, with TRBD1 matching 10 bases. Trimming removed 6 bases from V and 0 bases from J; junction bases left unmatched: 2. Per germline, CDR1 MNHEY and CDR2 SVGAGI. The CDR3 extends over 15 amino acids. This CDR3 reads CASRRDRGSGNTIYF. DNA of the CDR3: TGTGCCAGCAGGCGGGACAGGGGCTCTGGAAACACCATATATTTT.

This clone was counted a single time. The genes are TRBV15 and TRBJ1-1, with 7 bases matching TRBD1. The trim removed 0 bases at V and 7 bases at J, leaving 23 bases unmatched. This CDR3 comprises 20 residues. In germline, CDR1 is LNHNV, CDR2 YYDKDF (reference sequence). CDR3 protein: CATSRDAGGGQLGLINEAFF. DNA for the CDR3: TGTGCCACCAGCAGAGATGCAGGGGGGGGACAGTTAGGACTTATTAATGAAGCTTTCTTT.

There are a few counts of this clone. J is TRBJ2-7 and V is TRBV7-3; perhaps TRBD2 as D (5 bases). The CDR3 totals 15 residues. The V end was cut by 3 bases, the J end by 0 bases, with 12 bases between. Germline V gene sequence: CDR1 SGHTA, CDR2 FQGTGA. This CDR3 reads CASSLSSGISYEQYF. The CDR3 DNA is TGTGCCAGCAGCTTGTCATCGGGGATCTCCTACGAGCAGTACTTC.

This clone was observed once. This chain links TRBV19 with TRBJ2-7; TRBD1 aligns across 8 bases. CDR3 length: 14 amino acids. Germline V gene data show CDR1 as LNHDA and CDR2 as SQIVND (reference sequence). Trimming at V came to 6 bases and at J to 1 base, leaving 5 bases not matched to a gene. The CDR3: CASSRGRGSYEQYF. The CDR3 DNA is TGTGCCAGTAGCAGGGGGCGTGGGTCCTACGAGCAGTACTTC.

This clone was counted between two and nine times. The rearrangement joins TRBV7-2 to TRBJ2-4; TRBD2 matches at 8 bases. Germline assignment: CDR1 SGHTA and CDR2 FQGNSA. The CDR3 is 15 residues long. The V and J ends lost 5 bases and 6 bases, in that order; junction bases with no gene match: 9. The CDR3 sequence: CASSPFGGEGNIQYF. As DNA, the CDR3 is TGTGCCAGCAGCCCCTTCGGGGGGGAAGGAAACATTCAGTACTTC.

The rearrangement uses TRBV7-6 and TRBJ2-3; TRBD2 matches at 9 bases. CDR3 size: 19 residues. V dropped 5 bases and J dropped 2; count of bases not matched to a gene: 17. Germline values: CDR1 SGHVS, CDR2 FNYEAQ. This CDR3 is CASSHPNKAGGWSTDTQYF. CDR3 sequence (DNA): TGTGCCAGCAGCCATCCCAATAAAGCGGGAGGTTGGTCCACAGATACGCAGTATTTT.

This clone has just a few counts. The genes are TRBV6-5 and TRBJ1-1, with 8 nucleotides matching TRBD1. The CDR3 runs 15 residues. The V and J ends lost 6 bases and 0 bases, in that order; junction bases with no gene match: 6. Germline-derived CDR1 and CDR2 are MNHEY and SVGAGI. Here the CDR3 reads CASRRGQGLNTEAFF. DNA for the CDR3: TGTGCCAGCAGGCGCGGACAGGGATTGAACACTGAAGCTTTCTTT.

This clone was found once. V and J are TRBV13 and TRBJ2-1, with unresolved D. The CDR3 is 15 residues long. The ends were cut back, 7 bases at V and 0 bases at J, with 13 bases in the middle. CDR1 is PRHDT and CDR2 is FYEKMQ in the germline V gene (reference sequence). CDR3 bases: TGTGCCAGCACCAATGGGGTTAGCTCCTACAATGAGCAGTTCTTC. Translating it yields CASTNGVSSYNEQFF. Variable domain in full (rest from reference TRBV13 and TRBJ2-1): AAGVIQSPRHLIKEKRETATLKCYPIPRHDTVYWYQQGPGQDPQFLISFYEKMQSDKGSIPDRFSAQQFSDYHSELNMSSLELGDSALYFCASTNGVSSYNEQFFGPGTRLTVL.

The V gene is TRBV5-6, the J gene TRBJ2-5, with 9 bases fitting TRBD2. V trimming: 4 bases; J trimming: 7 bases; junction bases outside the gene matches: 2. The CDR3 has 12 amino acids. Germline V gene data show CDR1 as SGHDT and CDR2 as YYEEEE. CDR3 in amino acids: CASSPAGGTQYF. CDR3 coding DNA: TGTGCCAGCAGCCCAGCGGGGGGGACCCAGTACTTC.